This T cell receptor (beta chain) comes out of a study of T-cell memory formation after mild COVID-19. Using constant-segment primers, 5'RACE produced TCR alpha and TCR beta cDNA libraries carrying sample barcodes and UMIs. TCRdb re-derived calls from the 5' RACE reads in MiXCR, one entry per CDR3 protein. The profile shows about 560,000 distinct CDR3 sequences, approximately 15% of them singletons. The CDR3 sequence is 14 residues long. The V segment lost 8 bases and the J segment 5 bases; nucleotides outside the gene matches: 10. Germline-derived CDR1 and CDR2 are MNHNY and SVGAGI (reference sequence). In this sample, this clonotype turned up a few times. The antigen remains unidentified. Study observations and caveats: Among clones contracting day 15 to 85, CD4/CD8 was balanced, whereas later expanders leaned CD4+. Mostly located in CM and EM were contracting CD4+ clones, with contracting CD8+ clones located in EMRA. Whether second-wave clones peaking at day 37 were SARS-CoV-2 specific went unconfirmed.

The receptor was derived from an adult woman who had mild COVID-19 (a few samples of this study predate the infection). Cell type and time point are not known. Specimen: PBMCs or a T cell subset sorted from them (not recorded which). This chain links TRBV6-6 with TRBJ1-1; TRBD1 agrees at 8 bases. This chain's CDR3 is CASFGQGRRTEAFF. CDR3 sequence (DNA): TGTGCCAGCTTTGGACAGGGCCGGCGGACTGAAGCTTTCTTT.